This is a list of T cell receptor beta chains from one sample in a study of graft-versus-host responses after intestinal transplantation. The method was immunoSEQ multiplex PCR; TCRdb's version includes in-frame clones alone and lacks a portion of them. Of some 80,000 clones in the sample, around 90% were seen once. No cognate antigen is known for these TCRs. The starting material was unstimulated CD8+ T cells sorted from spleen or lymph node cells, obtained before transplant. Receptor source: a human donor who was the organ donor for an intestinal transplant. Each CDR3 is given with its conserved first and last residue. The D gene is left open where the match is weak. For some rows the clone size is stated as once, few or many, or as a class when expanded; others skip it.

size	V	length	D	J	DNA	CDR3
-	TRBV6-5	11	-	TRBJ2-1	TGTGCCAGCAGTTACTGGGGTGAGCAGTTCTTC	CASSYWGEQFF
-	TRBV19	16	-	TRBJ1-5	TGTGCCAGTAGCCGCGAACAGGAAAATAGCAATCAGCCCCAGCATTTT	CASSREQENSNQPQHF
-	TRBV6-6	12	-	TRBJ1-2	TGTGCCAGTCGCGGTGGGACATATGGCTACACCTTC	CASRGGTYGYTF
-	TRBV11-2	15	TRBD1	TRBJ2-2	TGTGCCAGCAGACACAAGAGACAGGGGGGCAGGGAGCTGTTTTTT	CASRHKRQGGRELFF
-	TRBV29-1	14	TRBD1	TRBJ2-1	TGCAGCGTTGAAGGACAGGGGGCCGACAATGAGCAGTTCTTC	CSVEGQGADNEQFF
-	TRBV7-3	14	TRBD2	TRBJ2-1	TGTGCCAGCAGCTTCGAGACTAGCCCCAATGAGCAGTTCTTC	CASSFETSPNEQFF
-	TRBV7-9	14	-	TRBJ2-5	TGTGCCAGCAGCTTAGGAACGGTTGGAGAGACCCAGTACTTC	CASSLGTVGETQYF
-	TRBV9	13	-	TRBJ1-2	TGTGCCAGCACAAATGGGGGAATCTATGGCTACACCTTC	CASTNGGIYGYTF
-	TRBV6-1	16	-	TRBJ2-1	TGTGCCAGCAGTGAAGATTGGTCTAGCTCGTACAATGAGCAGTTCTTC	CASSEDWSSSYNEQFF
-	TRBV15	15	TRBD1	TRBJ1-1	TGTGCCACCGGGGACAGGGGGCTAGGGAACACTGAAGCTTTCTTT	CATGDRGLGNTEAFF
-	TRBV11-1	18	TRBD1	TRBJ2-3	TGTGCCAGCACGGGTGAATATCAGGGGGCGATCCGCGCAGATACGCAGTATTTT	CASTGEYQGAIRADTQYF
-	TRBV11-2	15	TRBD1	TRBJ2-7	TGTGCCAGCAGCTCAGTGGGACAGGGCACCTACGAGCAGTACTTC	CASSSVGQGTYEQYF
-	TRBV9	13	-	TRBJ1-2	TGTGCCAGCGGCGTAGGGCCCACGCAGGGCTACACCTTC	CASGVGPTQGYTF
-	TRBV28	16	TRBD1	TRBJ1-6	TGTGCCAGCAGTCTTACCGGGACAGGGGGTAATTCACCCCTCCACTTT	CASSLTGTGGNSPLHF
-	TRBV7-9	15	TRBD1	TRBJ1-6	TGTGCCAGCAGCCCCCCGGGACAGGGGATTACACCCCTCCACTTT	CASSPPGQGITPLHF
-	TRBV6-1	16	TRBD1	TRBJ1-6	TGTGCCAGCAGTGAAGTCAGGGGGCCTACCAATTCACCCCTCCACTTT	CASSEVRGPTNSPLHF
-	TRBV6-5	15	TRBD2	TRBJ2-3	TGTGCCAGCAGACTAGCGGGAGGGCCAGCAGATACGCAGTATTTT	CASRLAGGPADTQYF
once	TRBV30	13	-	TRBJ1-1	TGTGCCTGGGGGGTCGGGTGGAACACTGAAGCTTTCTTT	CAWGVGWNTEAFF
-	TRBV4-1	17	TRBD2	TRBJ2-3	TGCGCCAGCAGCCAAGGGGCTAGCGGCTCTAGCACAGATACGCAGTATTTT	CASSQGASGSSTDTQYF
-	TRBV5-6	13	-	TRBJ2-1	TGTGCCACCAAGGGGAGCTCCTACAATGAGCAGTTCTTC	CATKGSSYNEQFF
-	TRBV4-2	13	-	TRBJ1-1	TGTGCCAGCAGCCACGTGGAGGGTTTGGAAGCTTTCTTT	CASSHVEGLEAFF
-	TRBV4-1	15	-	TRBJ2-1	TGCGCCAGCAGCCAAGGACAGGCTGAATACAATGAGCAGTTCTTC	CASSQGQAEYNEQFF
-	TRBV28	14	-	TRBJ2-3	TGTGCCAGCCGTCCGGGACTGTCCACAGATACGCAGTATTTT	CASRPGLSTDTQYF
-	TRBV5-1	16	TRBD2	TRBJ2-5	TGCGCCAGCAGCTTGGGGCCAGCGGGAGGGCCAGAGACCCAGTACTTC	CASSLGPAGGPETQYF
-	TRBV7-9	12	-	TRBJ2-2	TGTGCCAGCAGCCGGAGTACCGGGGAGCTGTTTTTT	CASSRSTGELFF
-	TRBV5-6	13	-	TRBJ1-1	TGTGCCAGCTCTGGAGAGGGAGGCACTGAAGCTTTCTTT	CASSGEGGTEAFF
-	TRBV5-5	15	-	TRBJ1-5	TGTGCCAGCAGCTTGGATAGGGGCAGCAATCAGCCCCAGCATTTT	CASSLDRGSNQPQHF
-	TRBV7-2	14	-	TRBJ2-7	TGTGCCAGCAGCCTAGGAGGCGGGGGCTTCGAGCAGTACTTC	CASSLGGGGFEQYF
once	TRBV27	14	-	TRBJ2-1	TGTGCCAGCAGTGATCAAGGGGCCGGCAATGAGCAGTTCTTC	CASSDQGAGNEQFF
once	TRBV7-6	13	-	TRBJ2-3	TGTGCCAGCAGCGCCCTAGGGGGAGATACGCAGTATTTT	CASSALGGDTQYF
-	TRBV27	15	-	TRBJ2-1	TGTGCCAGCAGTTTATCGGGGACAAATTACAATGAGCAGTTCTTC	CASSLSGTNYNEQFF
-	TRBV30	14	-	TRBJ2-1	TGTGCCTGGAGAGAGGTTGGCAGAATCAATGAGCAGTTCTTC	CAWREVGRINEQFF
-	TRBV2	15	TRBD1	TRBJ1-3	TGTGCCAGCAGTTGGGGACAGGGGACGGGAAACACCATATATTTT	CASSWGQGTGNTIYF
-	TRBV27	17	-	TRBJ1-2	TGTGCCAGCAGTTTATTTCCCCCTTTTTCTCAGGGGAGCGGCTACACCTTC	CASSLFPPFSQGSGYTF
-	TRBV28	13	-	TRBJ1-1	TGTGCCAGCAGCCCGAGTATGAACACTGAAGCTTTCTTT	CASSPSMNTEAFF
-	TRBV21-1	16	-	TRBJ2-2	TGTGCCAGCAGCCCCCGAAAGGGTGGAGTAACCGGGGAGCTGTTTTTT	CASSPRKGGVTGELFF